One sample yielded the 29 T cell receptor beta chains listed below, sequenced in a study of cytotoxic CD8 clonotypes in ibrutinib-treated CLL. Method: immunoSEQ multiplex PCR; TCRdb's copy keeps in-frame clones and lacks some. The data contain about 84,000 clones, 70% to 90% of them singletons. Sequenced here: PBMCs, sampled before ibrutinib treatment. These receptors originate from a human donor with chronic lymphocytic leukemia.

The chain is built from TRBV28 and TRBJ2-3; D might be TRBD1 or TRBD2, each matching 6 bases. Germline V gene lookup returns CDR1 MDHEN and CDR2 SYDVKM. This CDR3 has 16 amino acids. V was clipped by 2 bases and J by 9 bases, with 21 bases between them. CDR3 in DNA: TGTGCCAGCAGTTTACGAGACGGGGGCACCCATAGCACGCAGTATTTT. Translating it yields CASSLRDGGTHSTQYF.

This clone is deemed medium-sized (0.01 to 0.1%). The V call is TRBV9, the J call TRBJ1-2, with 9 positions matching TRBD1. The CDR3 is made up of 15 amino acids. J was trimmed by 7 bases and V by 3 bases; bases with no gene match: 10. Germline CDR1 and CDR2: SGDLS and YYNGEE. The CDR3 protein is CASSGRDRAVVGYTF. CDR3 coding DNA: TGTGCCAGCAGCGGCCGGGACAGGGCTGTTGTTGGCTACACCTTC.

This rearrangement joins TRBV19 to TRBJ1-5; D unclear. From germline, CDR1 is LNHDA and CDR2 SQIVND (reference sequence). V was cut by 8 bases and J by 1 base, with 12 bases left in between. CDR3 length equals 14 residues. CDR3 sequence reads: CASHTRNSNQPQHF. As DNA, the CDR3 is TGTGCCAGTCACACACGAAACAGCAATCAGCCCCAGCATTTT.

The CDR3 DNA sequence: TGTGCCATCAGTGGGGAACGCACAGATACGCAGTATTTT. This encodes CAISGERTDTQYF. The chain is built from TRBV10-3 and TRBJ2-3, with D unclear. The V end was cut by 4 bases, the J end by 1 base, with 6 bases between. The CDR3 is 13 residues long. Germline-derived CDR1 and CDR2 are ENHRY and SYGVKD.

The chain carries TRBV5-6 and TRBJ2-7, with 11 bases lining up with TRBD2. V gave up 4 bases and J gave up 2 bases; unmatched junction bases: 8. The CDR3 contains 16 residues. CDR1 is SGHDT and CDR2 is YYEEEE in the germline V gene. In DNA, the CDR3 is TGTGCCAGCAGCCTCCCCTCGACTAGCGGGACCTACGAGCAGTACTTC. It translates to CASSLPSTSGTYEQYF. Full variable domain (rest looked up from reference TRBV5-6 and TRBJ2-7): DAGVTQSPTHLIKTRGQQVTLRCSPKSGHDTVSWYQQALGQGPQFIFQYYEEEERQRGNFPDRFSGHQFPNYSSELNVNALLLGDSALYLCASSLPSTSGTYEQYFGPGTRLTVT.

The count of this clone is one. This CDR3 reads CASSPGTSGTDTQYF. Written as DNA, the CDR3 is TGTGCCAGCTCACCCGGGACTAGCGGAACAGATACGCAGTATTTT. The chain carries TRBV18 and TRBJ2-3; 11 bases are a match to TRBD2. Germline-derived CDR1 and CDR2 are KGHSH and LQKENI. The CDR3 covers 15 residues. J was trimmed by 3 bases and V by 3 bases; bases with no gene match: 2.

CDR3 in amino acids: CSVVFMGSSYEQYF. DNA for the CDR3: TGCAGCGTTGTTTTTATGGGTTCCTCCTACGAGCAGTACTTC. The rearrangement links TRBV29-1 to TRBJ2-7; D ambiguous. The V end lost 4 bases, the J end lost 0 bases, and 13 bases lay between the germline ends. The CDR3 is made up of 14 amino acids. CDR1 SQVTM and CDR2 ANQGSEA come from the germline V gene.

The rearrangement joins TRBV7-6 to TRBJ2-7, with TRBD1 matching 8 bases. The CDR3 spans 14 residues. The germline gives CDR1 SGHVS, CDR2 FNYEAQ. V shed 1 base, J shed 4 bases, and the junction held 3 bases outside the gene matches. DNA of the CDR3: TGTGCCAGCAGCTTAGGGACAGGGTTGTACGAGCAGTACTTC. This sequence encodes CASSLGTGLYEQYF.

The chain is built from TRBV18 and TRBJ1-1, with D possibly matching TRBD1 (5 bases). Trimming cost V 2 bases and J 0 bases, with 10 bases left between them. Per the germline V gene, CDR1 is KGHSH and CDR2 is LQKENI. This CDR3 spans 15 amino acids. The CDR3 bases are TGTGCCAGCTCACCATCCGGGGGGGTGAACACTGAAGCTTTCTTT. Protein sequence: CASSPSGGVNTEAFF.

The V call is TRBV6-5, the J call TRBJ1-1; D uncertain. There are 13 residues in the CDR3. The V and J ends lost 6 bases and 1 base respectively, with 9 bases between them. Per germline, CDR1 MNHEY and CDR2 SVGAGI. CDR3 in DNA: TGTGCCAGCAGCCGTGAGGGGAACACTGAAGCTTTCTTT. This codes for CASSREGNTEAFF.

V and J are TRBV30 and TRBJ1-2; 7 bases are shared with TRBD1. V lost 4 bases, J lost 2 bases, and 1 base stayed unmatched. The CDR3 runs to 12 residues. In germline, CDR1 is GTSNPN, CDR2 SVGIG (reference sequence). CDR3 DNA sequence: TGTGCCTGGACAGGGGGGAACTATGGCTACACCTTC. Its translation: CAWTGGNYGYTF.

CDR3 DNA sequence: TGTGCCAGCAGCCCGGGATGGGCAGGGTGGCAAGAGACCCAGTACTTC. It specifies CASSPGWAGWQETQYF. The rearrangement links TRBV9 to TRBJ2-5, with D perhaps given as TRBD1 or TRBD2 (5 bases each). Per germline, CDR1 SGDLS and CDR2 YYNGEE. The CDR3 contains 16 residues. The V gene lost 4 bases and the J gene lost 2 bases, with 18 bases spanning the gap.

The V call is TRBV6-5, the J call TRBJ2-1; TRBD1 aligns across 9 bases. The CDR3 contains 16 residues. The germline gives CDR1 MNHEY, CDR2 SVGAGI. V was clipped by 4 bases and J by 6 bases; unmatched bases: 10. CDR3 region: CASSSTGTGKGNEQFF. The CDR3 nucleotides read TGTGCCAGCAGTTCCACCGGGACAGGGAAAGGCAATGAGCAGTTCTTC.

V usage is TRBV10-1 and J usage is TRBJ2-3; 7 bases agree with TRBD2. The CDR3 loop spans 15 amino acids. The V segment lost 0 bases and the J segment 3 bases; nucleotides outside the gene matches: 3. The germline V gene encodes CDR1 WNHNN and CDR2 SYGVQD (reference sequence). The CDR3: CASSESFGGTDTQYF. Written as DNA, the CDR3 is TGCGCCAGCAGTGAGTCGTTCGGGGGGACAGATACGCAGTATTTT.

The chain employs TRBV5-1 and TRBJ2-3; unclear D gene. The germline CDR1 and CDR2 sequences are SGHRS and YFSETQ. With 7 bases removed from V and 1 base from J, the gap between germline ends came to 13 bases. The length of the CDR3 is 14 residues. The CDR3 DNA reads TGCGCCAGCGGTGAGTCCGCGGGCACAGATACGCAGTATTTT. Protein: CASGESAGTDTQYF.

The chain combines TRBV6-4 with TRBJ2-7; D call uncertain. Germline loops: CDR1 MRHNA, CDR2 SNTAGT. V lost 3 bases and J lost 3, with 12 bases in between. CDR3 length: 14 residues. The CDR3 region is CASSESRVLYEQYF. The CDR3 bases are TGTGCCAGCAGTGAAAGTCGGGTCCTCTACGAGCAGTACTTC.

The V and J genes are TRBV18 and TRBJ1-5; D is ambiguous. This CDR3 contains 14 residues. The germline gives CDR1 KGHSH, CDR2 LQKENI. Trimming took 1 base from V and 4 from J, leaving 8 bases between them. CDR3 loop: CASSPQTANQPQHF. DNA for the CDR3: TGTGCCAGCTCACCACAGACGGCGAATCAGCCCCAGCATTTT.

The genes are TRBV5-1 and TRBJ2-7, with TRBD2 identical over 13 bases. CDR1 is SGHRS, CDR2 YFSETQ, per germline. The CDR3 length is 16 residues. V lost 2 bases, J lost 5 bases, and 7 bases stayed unmatched. The CDR3 coding sequence is TGCGCCAGCAGCTTAAAACTAGCGGGAGGGTTACACGAGCAGTACTTC. Its protein is CASSLKLAGGLHEQYF.

V gene TRBV12-5 combines with J gene TRBJ2-7; D unclear. This CDR3 is built from 17 residues. V gave up 0 bases and J gave up 0 bases, with 15 bases separating them. Per the germline V gene, CDR1 is LGHNT and CDR2 is FRNRAP. DNA for the CDR3: TGTGCTAGTGGTTTGGTACTTACGGAGAAAAGCTCCTACGAGCAGTACTTC. Translated, it gives CASGLVLTEKSSYEQYF.

This rearrangement joins TRBV5-1 to TRBJ2-1; a weak D match, TRBD1 (5 bases). Per the germline V gene, CDR1 is SGHRS and CDR2 is YFSETQ. Between the trimmed V and J ends, which lost 2 bases and 9 bases, there was a span of 15 bases. The length of the CDR3 is 14 residues. The CDR3 loop is CASSFTATDSEQFF. CDR3 nucleotides: TGCGCCAGCAGCTTCACTGCCACAGACAGTGAGCAGTTCTTC. The variable domain in full, with the rest retrieved from reference TRBV5-1 and TRBJ2-1, is KAGVTQTPRYLIKTRGQQVTLSCSPISGHRSVSWYQQTPGQGLQFLFEYFSETQRNKGNFPGRFSGRQFSNSRSEMNVSTLELGDSALYLCASSFTATDSEQFFGPGTRLTVL.

This chain links TRBV20-1 with TRBJ2-7; D is unclear. The V gene's germline CDR1 is DFQATT and CDR2 SNEGSKA (reference sequence). This CDR3 is 11 amino acids long. V was clipped by 1 base and J by 4 bases, with 5 bases between them. The CDR3 protein is CSARGPYEQYF. The CDR3 DNA reads as TGCAGTGCTAGAGGGCCGTACGAGCAGTACTTC.

This clone was seen only once. The genes are TRBV11-2 and TRBJ2-1; 8 bases are shared with TRBD2. CDR1 is SGHAT and CDR2 is FQNNGV in the germline V gene. The CDR3 has 16 residues. V dropped 1 base and J dropped 7; count of bases not matched to a gene: 9. The CDR3 sequence is CASSLVGLGTGNEQFF. For the CDR3, the DNA is TGTGCCAGCAGCTTAGTGGGACTAGGGACGGGAAATGAGCAGTTCTTC.

The chain uses TRBV5-5 and TRBJ1-5, with a weak D call TRBD1 (6 bases). Trimming removed 3 bases from V and 0 bases from J, with 13 bases in between. This CDR3 spans 16 amino acids. Looked up from germline, CDR1 is SGHKS and CDR2 is YYEKEE (reference sequence). CDR3 amino acids: CASSYRTEYSNQPQHF. The CDR3 coding sequence is TGTGCCAGCAGCTATCGGACAGAGTATAGCAATCAGCCCCAGCATTTT.

This sequence joins TRBV7-8 and TRBJ1-2; TRBD1 might be the D (6 bases). The germline V gene has CDR1 SGHVS and CDR2 FQNEAQ. The CDR3 covers 14 residues. The germline V and J ends were trimmed by 5 bases and 3 bases, with 13 bases remaining between them. CDR3 nucleotide sequence: TGTGCCAGCAGCCCAGGGGCCCCGGACTATGGCTACACCTTC. Its translation is CASSPGAPDYGYTF. The full variable domain, with the rest looked up from reference TRBV7-8 and TRBJ1-2, is GAGVSQSPRYKVAKRGQDVALRCDPISGHVSLFWYQQALGQGPEFLTYFQNEAQLDKSGLPSDRFFAERPEGSVSTLKIQRTQQEDSAVYLCASSPGAPDYGYTFGSGTRLTVV.

The chain is built from TRBV6-6 and TRBJ2-7, with TRBD1 matching over 9 bases. CDR1 and CDR2 from the germline V gene are MNHNY and SVGAGI (reference sequence). The CDR3 totals 15 residues. The V gene end was trimmed by 6 bases and the J gene end by 4 bases; junction bases not matched to a gene: 10. CDR3 region: CASRIPQGAGYEQYF. The CDR3 DNA follows: TGTGCCAGCAGAATACCACAGGGGGCAGGTTACGAGCAGTACTTC.

V and J are TRBV19 and TRBJ1-1; D might be TRBD1 (5 bases). V dropped 5 bases and J dropped 2 bases, with 12 bases sitting between them. CDR3 length: 14 amino acids. In germline, CDR1 is LNHDA, CDR2 SQIVND (reference sequence). CDR3: CASSGTLFNTEAFF. CDR3 sequence (DNA): TGTGCCAGTAGTGGGACCCTTTTTAACACTGAAGCTTTCTTT.

The chain combines TRBV10-1 with TRBJ2-5; D unresolved. The germline V gene encodes CDR1 WNHNN and CDR2 SYGVQD (reference sequence). This CDR3 has 11 residues. V shed 3 bases and J shed 4 bases, with 3 bases lying between them. The CDR3 DNA follows: TGCGCCAGCAGTGAATCAGAGACCCAGTACTTC. This gives the protein CASSESETQYF.

The chain employs TRBV5-3 and TRBJ2-7; TRBD2 matches 10 bases. TRBV5-3 is annotated as an ORF whose role is uncertain. The V segment lost 4 bases and the J segment 1 base; nucleotides outside the gene matches: 5. The CDR3 runs 15 residues. This CDR3 is CARSGASGSSYEQYF. CDR3 nucleotide sequence: TGTGCCAGAAGCGGAGCTAGCGGGAGTTCCTACGAGCAGTACTTC.

This clone was recorded once. V and J are TRBV30 and TRBJ1-3; no clear D gene. Germline assignment: CDR1 GTSNPN and CDR2 SVGIG (reference sequence). CDR3 size: 14 residues. V lost 4 bases and J lost 0, with 10 bases in between. CDR3 sequence: CAWMGGYSGNTIYF. CDR3 coding DNA: TGTGCCTGGATGGGTGGTTACTCTGGAAACACCATATATTTT.